Listed here are 19 T cell receptor beta chains from one sample, sequenced in a study of response to subunit inactivated influenza vaccine. In TCRdb, the RT-PCR reads were re-called with MiXCR into one record per CDR3 protein. The data show approximately 290,000 distinct CDR3 sequences, about 20% seen once. This specimen consisted of PBMCs from blood, obtained 21 months after vaccination. These receptors were collected from a man in his fifties or sixties who received an inactivated influenza vaccine.

The rearrangement joins TRBV12-3 or TRBV12-4 to TRBJ2-1; a possible D gene is TRBD1 (5 bases). The length of the CDR3 is 14 residues. Trimming left V 5 bases short and J 7 bases short, with 15 bases between. CDR3 protein: CASSTVSRANEQFF. For the CDR3, the DNA is TGTGCCAGCAGTACCGTCAGCAGGGCAAATGAGCAGTTCTTC.

With regard to this clonotype: This may come from a read error, since a much larger clone is one base off. CDR3 nucleotides: TGTGCCTGGAGTTTTCGGAGGCAGGACTATGGCTACACCTTC. As protein: CAWSFRRQDYGYTF. The V and J genes are TRBV30 and TRBJ1-2; D gene unclear. The V and J ends lost 2 bases and 3 bases respectively, with 13 bases between them. The CDR3 totals 14 residues. CDR1 is GTSNPN and CDR2 is SVGIG in the germline V gene (reference sequence).

The rearrangement uses TRBV7-6 and TRBJ2-2; D is undetermined. The CDR3 extends over 13 amino acids. The V gene's germline CDR1 is SGHVS and CDR2 FNYEAQ. Trimming took off 2 bases at V and 6 bases at J, with 7 bases between the two ends. This chain's CDR3 is CASSLIFPGELFF. In DNA, the CDR3 is TGTGCCAGCAGCTTAATCTTTCCCGGGGAGCTGTTTTTT. Full variable domain (rest looked up from reference TRBV7-6 and TRBJ2-2): GAGVSQSPRYKVTKRGQDVALRCDPISGHVSLYWYRQALGQGPEFLTYFNYEAQQDKSGLPNDRFSAERPEGSISTLTIQRTEQRDSAMYRCASSLIFPGELFFGEGSRLTVL.

The table lists this clonotype with a few counts. The rearrangement joins TRBV27 to TRBJ1-5; a weak D match, TRBD1 (6 bases). The germline V and J ends were trimmed by 3 bases and 0 bases, with 12 bases remaining between them. Germline lookup yields CDR1 MNHEY and CDR2 SMNVEV (reference sequence). This CDR3 has 16 amino acids. The CDR3 region is CASSFGTPYSNQPQHF. The CDR3 bases are TGTGCCAGCAGTTTTGGGACACCTTATAGCAATCAGCCCCAGCATTTT.

The chain carries TRBV6-1 and TRBJ1-5; 7 bases map to TRBD1. Looked up from germline, CDR1 is MNHNS and CDR2 is SASEGT. After removal of 6 bases from V and 1 base from J, the junction contained 9 bases not matched to a gene. The CDR3 runs 16 residues. The CDR3 nucleotides read TGTGCCAGCAGCCAACGGACAGGAGTAAGCAATCAGCCCCAGCATTTT. Translation: CASSQRTGVSNQPQHF.

In this sample, this clonotype turned up a few times. The rearrangement uses TRBV20-1 and TRBJ2-5, with TRBD2 matching 13 bases. V was clipped by 1 base and J by 1 base; unmatched bases: 6. Germline CDR1 reads DFQATT; CDR2 reads SNEGSKA (reference sequence). The CDR3 spans 17 residues. The CDR3 sequence is CSARGRTSGRLQETQYF. The CDR3 DNA sequence: TGCAGTGCTAGAGGTCGGACTAGCGGGAGACTCCAAGAGACCCAGTACTTC.

The chain uses TRBV9 and TRBJ2-3; the match to TRBD1 covers 10 bases. V shed 2 bases and J 5 bases; nucleotides not matched to a gene: 8. CDR1 SGDLS and CDR2 YYNGEE come from the germline V gene. The CDR3 covers 16 residues. The CDR3, as DNA: TGTGCCAGCAGCGTTCGCGAGGGACAGGGGCGAGATACGCAGTATTTT. This gives the protein CASSVREGQGRDTQYF.

This clonotype was recorded a few times. The chain has TRBV18 and TRBJ1-1; D is ambiguous. Trimming took off 2 bases at V and 1 base at J, with 8 bases between the two ends. The CDR3 is 14 residues long. Germline CDR1 is KGHSH and CDR2 is LQKENI. This chain's CDR3 is CASSPTTTNTEAFF. CDR3 bases: TGTGCCAGCTCACCAACAACTACGAACACTGAAGCTTTCTTT.

This clonotype was found many times. The chain uses TRBV9 and TRBJ1-4; maybe TRBD1 (6 bases). The germline V gene has CDR1 SGDLS and CDR2 YYNGEE. There are 17 residues in the CDR3. Between the trimmed V and J ends, which lost 5 bases and 0 bases, there was a span of 17 bases. This CDR3 is CASSPKDRRATNEKLFF. The DNA for the CDR3 is TGTGCCAGCAGTCCTAAAGACAGGCGTGCAACTAATGAAAAACTGTTTTTT.

This clonotype appeared a few times. This chain connects TRBV20-1 to TRBJ1-4; no reliable D call. Germline V gene sequence: CDR1 DFQATT, CDR2 SNEGSKA (reference sequence). This CDR3 is 19 amino acids long. V was pared by 1 base and J by 6 bases, with 27 bases between. CDR3: CSARGRSGQRPGVDEKLFF. The CDR3 region has the DNA TGCAGTGCTAGAGGTCGGAGTGGTCAGCGTCCAGGAGTTGATGAAAAACTGTTTTTT.

This clonotype was recorded at least ten times. The chain couples TRBV4-2 to TRBJ1-1; D gene ambiguous. Looked up from germline, CDR1 is LGHNA and CDR2 is YNFKEQ. The CDR3 has 14 amino acids. V gave up 0 bases and J gave up 4 bases, with 9 bases separating them. CDR3 protein: CASSQDNRGTEAFF. The CDR3, as DNA: TGTGCCAGCAGCCAAGATAATCGGGGCACTGAAGCTTTCTTT.

The rearrangement links TRBV3-1 to TRBJ1-1, with a tentative D call TRBD1 (5 bases). Germline CDR1 is LGHDT and CDR2 is YNNKEL (reference sequence). V dropped 4 bases and J dropped 11 bases, with 11 bases sitting between them. The CDR3 has 11 amino acids. The CDR3 bases are TGTGCCAGCAGCCCAGGGCAGAGGGCTTTCTTT. Encoded protein: CASSPGQRAFF. Variable domain in full (rest from reference TRBV3-1 and TRBJ1-1): DTAVSQTPKYLVTQMGNDKSIKCEQNLGHDTMYWYKQDSKKFLKIMFSYNNKELIINETVPNRFSPKSPDKAHLNLHINSLELGDSAVYFCASSPGQRAFFGQGTRLTVV.

The chain joins TRBV12-3 or TRBV12-4 to TRBJ1-1; a possible D gene is TRBD1 (5 bases). The CDR3 runs to 15 residues. V lost 4 bases and J lost 7, with 19 bases in between. CDR3 nucleotide sequence: TGTGCCAGCAGTTCCTGGGGCAGGCGGGAAGGTGAAGCTTTCTTT. Its protein is CASSSWGRREGEAFF.

This clonotype appeared many times. This chain links TRBV7-2 with TRBJ1-5; D is ambiguous. V gave up 3 bases and J gave up 0 bases, with 9 bases separating them. Germline V gene data show CDR1 as SGHTA and CDR2 as FQGNSA. The length of the CDR3 is 15 residues. The CDR3 DNA follows: TGTGCCAGCAGCTTTACAGATTATAGCAATCAGCCCCAGCATTTT. The encoded protein is CASSFTDYSNQPQHF.

The sample holds a few counts of this clonotype. This chain links TRBV11-3 with TRBJ1-1; no firm D call. Germline assignment: CDR1 SGHNT and CDR2 YENEEA. The CDR3 consists of 14 residues. V was clipped by 6 bases and J by 4 bases, with 15 bases between them. The CDR3 region has the DNA TGTGCCAGCAGGGAGACCGGTTTGGGCACTGAAGCTTTCTTT. It specifies CASRETGLGTEAFF.

A single count supports this clonotype. This chain connects TRBV20-1 to TRBJ2-1; D remains unclear. The CDR3 has 11 residues. Germline values: CDR1 DFQATT, CDR2 SNEGSKA (reference sequence). V was trimmed by 0 bases and J by 9 bases, leaving 6 bases between them. The CDR3: CSARDTPEQFF. CDR3 bases: TGCAGTGCTAGAGATACCCCTGAGCAGTTCTTC.

The chain links TRBV3-1 to TRBJ1-4; possibly TRBD1 for D (6 bases). Trimming cost V 6 bases and J 7 bases, with 12 bases left between them. The germline V gene encodes CDR1 LGHDT and CDR2 YNNKEL (reference sequence). The CDR3 length is 13 residues. CDR3 protein: CASSGGGFEKLFF. As DNA, the CDR3 is TGTGCCAGCAGTGGAGGGGGGTTTGAAAAACTGTTTTTT.

The J gene is TRBJ2-7, the V gene TRBV6-6, with no clear D. The CDR3 runs to 11 residues. Between the trimmed V and J ends, which lost 6 bases and 4 bases, there was a span of 7 bases. Germline V gives CDR1 MNHNY, CDR2 SVGAGI (reference sequence). Here the CDR3 DNA reads TGTGCCAGCAGGAAAGCTTACGAGCAGTACTTC. Residues: CASRKAYEQYF.

The chain recombines TRBV6-1 with TRBJ2-7; TRBD1 matches 10 bases. The CDR3 length is 15 residues. Germline CDR1 is MNHNS and CDR2 is SASEGT. The trim removed 6 bases at V and 4 bases at J, leaving 9 bases unmatched. In DNA, the CDR3 is TGTGCCAGCAGGCAGACAGGGGGCTTGAGTTACGAGCAGTACTTC. It specifies CASRQTGGLSYEQYF.